This T cell receptor (beta chain) emerged from a study of Graves' ophthalmopathy and Graves' hyperthyroidism. Concerning this clonotype: Its antigen is still unknown.

Transcripts of RNA were the source for amplifying TCR beta CDR3 regions. After a first-round RT-PCR with HTBI primers, a second-round multiplex PCR was run. One entry per CDR3 protein results from TCRdb running MiXCR on the multiplex PCR reads. Here the sample spans 900,000 to 1,200,000 distinct CDR3 sequences, about 40% being singletons. Excluded: other autoimmune disease, uncontrolled infection, pregnancy or lactation. General study points: Blood samples also showed most expanded thyroid clonotypes exceeding 0.001 frequency.

This receptor was taken from an adult man with Graves' hyperthyroidism. The sample comprised peripheral blood or thyroid tissue (not recorded which).

The CDR3 nucleotides are TGCGCCAGCAGTGCCAGTCTAGCGGGAGACTACGAGCAGTACTTC. It translates to CASSASLAGDYEQYF. This chain links TRBV10-2 with TRBJ2-7; 10 nucleotides agree with TRBD2. Germline values: CDR1 WSHSY, CDR2 SAAADI. V gave up 4 bases and J gave up 3 bases; unmatched junction bases: 6. There are 15 residues in the CDR3.